This is a list of T cell receptor beta chains from one sample in a study of blood T cells in healthy people across ages. Each CDR3 protein gets one entry after TCRdb re-called the 5' RACE reads with MiXCR. The sample lists roughly 1.4 million distinct CDR3 sequences; 59% were seen once. The specimen sequenced was blood. All receptors come from a man younger than 30 in good health. The CDR3 runs from the conserved cysteine through the conserved F or W. The D gene is left open where the match is weak. Clone sizes are given selectively: once, few, many, or a class where the clone is expanded.

J gene | V gene | D gene | clone size | CDR3 DNA | CDR3 protein
TRBJ1-1 | TRBV5-1 | - | - | TGCGCCAGCAGCTTCCAGAGTTCGGGCGAAGCTTTCTTT | CASSFQSSGEAFF
TRBJ2-1 | TRBV29-1 | - | - | TGCAGCGTTGACTGGGAACGGGGTCGGCCTGGTGAGCAGTTCTTC | CSVDWERGRPGEQFF
TRBJ2-6 | TRBV3-1 | - | - | TGTGCCAGCAGTCAAGAACCGCTAACTGGGGCCAACGTCCTGACTTTC | CASSQEPLTGANVLTF
TRBJ2-1 | TRBV4-1 | TRBD2 | few | TGCGCCAGCAGCCAAGCACTAGCGGGGGGGCCGTTGAATGAGCAGTTCTTC | CASSQALAGGPLNEQFF
TRBJ2-5 | TRBV5-1 | - | - | TGCGCCAGCAGCAGGGGGGCGGGAGACCAAGAGACCCAGTACTTC | CASSRGAGDQETQYF
TRBJ1-1 | TRBV10-3 | - | few | TGTGCCATTTCAGGGGCACTGAACACTGAAGCTTTCTTT | CAISGALNTEAFF
TRBJ1-3 | TRBV28 | - | few | TGTGCCAGCAGTTTGCCAGGAAGCTCTGGAAACACCATATATTTT | CASSLPGSSGNTIYF
TRBJ2-2 | TRBV20-1 | - | once | TGCAGTGCTAGTCGCGGAGCGAACACCGGGGAGCTGTTTTTT | CSASRGANTGELFF
TRBJ1-2 | TRBV4-1 | TRBD1 | - | TGCGCCAGCAGCCATCTCGACAGGGGGTCCGTTGGCTACACCTTC | CASSHLDRGSVGYTF
TRBJ1-1 | TRBV27 | - | - | TGTGCCAGCAGTTTATTCGGGGCCGAAGCTTTCTTT | CASSLFGAEAFF
TRBJ2-4 | TRBV10-3 | - | - | TGTGCCATCAGTGGGGAGACACCGAAAAACATTCAGTACTTC | CAISGETPKNIQYF
TRBJ2-7 | TRBV5-1 | TRBD1 | - | TGCGCCAGCAGCTGGAACGGGGACAGGGGATACGAGCAGTACTTC | CASSWNGDRGYEQYF
TRBJ2-3 | TRBV7-4 | - | - | TGTGCCAGCAGCTTAGTGATGGCTCCGGGAGGACAGGCAAGCACAGATACGCAGTATTTT | CASSLVMAPGGQASTDTQYF
TRBJ2-7 | TRBV27 | - | - | TGTGCCAGCAGTAGGGGGACGGTCAATGAGCAGTACTTC | CASSRGTVNEQYF
TRBJ2-5 | TRBV18 | TRBD2 | few | TGTGCCAGCTCACCAGTGACTAGCGGGGGAGAGACCCAGTACTTC | CASSPVTSGGETQYF
TRBJ2-4 | TRBV14 | - | few | TGTGCCAGCAGCCGGACATATCAGGCCAAAAACATTCAGTACTTC | CASSRTYQAKNIQYF
TRBJ1-5 | TRBV4-1 | - | - | TGTGCCAGCAGGCCTGAGAGGGGGGGACAGCCCCAGCATTTT | CASRPERGGQPQHF
TRBJ1-2 | TRBV29-1 | TRBD1 | - | TGCAGCGCTACGGACAGGGGAGACTATGGCTACACCTTC | CSATDRGDYGYTF
TRBJ2-6 | TRBV28 | - | - | TGTGCCAGCAGTGACACCCCTGGGGCCAACGTCCTGACTTTC | CASSDTPGANVLTF
TRBJ2-3 | TRBV25-1 | TRBD2 | few | TGTGCCAGCAGGGGTTGGCTAGCGGGAAGCACAGATACGCAGTATTTT | CASRGWLAGSTDTQYF
TRBJ2-7 | TRBV20-1 | - | - | TGCAGTGCTACGGAAACCAGCTCCTACGAGCAGTACTTC | CSATETSSYEQYF
TRBJ2-7 | TRBV27 | - | - | TGTGCCAGTGGTTACAACACCTACTACGAGCAGTACTTC | CASGYNTYYEQYF
TRBJ2-1 | TRBV7-2 | - | - | TGTGCCAGCAGCTTAGCGCCTTTAGGGGGTGAGCAGTTCTTC | CASSLAPLGGEQFF
TRBJ2-1 | TRBV4-2 | - | - | TGTGCCAGCAGCCAAGGGGACTTCAATCCGTACAATGAGCAGTTCTTC | CASSQGDFNPYNEQFF
TRBJ1-2 | TRBV29-1 | TRBD1 | - | TGCAGCGTAGCAGACAGGGACTATGGCTACACCTTC | CSVADRDYGYTF
TRBJ2-5 | TRBV4-1 | TRBD2 | - | TGCGCCAGCAGCCAAGATCCGCGGGGGGTACAAGAGACCCAGTACTTC | CASSQDPRGVQETQYF
TRBJ2-2 | TRBV6-1 | TRBD2 | - | TGTGCCAGCAGTGATCTAGCGGGGGCTACGAACACCGGGGAGCTGTTTTTT | CASSDLAGATNTGELFF
TRBJ1-1 | TRBV4-1 | - | - | TGCGCCAGCAGCCAAGGCCGGGCCTACGAAAGGGTGAACACTGAAGCTTTCTTT | CASSQGRAYERVNTEAFF
TRBJ1-5 | TRBV27 | - | few | TGTGCCAGCAGTTTATCTTTTCTTCAGCCCCAGCATTTT | CASSLSFLQPQHF
TRBJ1-2 | TRBV11-1 | - | once | TGTGCCAGCAGCTTAGGGGGGATAGGGGACGAAGGCGCCCCTTTCAACTATGGCTACACCTTC | CASSLGGIGDEGAPFNYGYTF
TRBJ2-1 | TRBV27 | - | - | TGTGCCAGCAGTTTAGGAGCGACCTCCTACAATGAGCAGTTCTTC | CASSLGATSYNEQFF
TRBJ1-1 | TRBV3-1 | - | - | TGTGCCAGCAGCCAAGGACCGGGATCTGAAGCTTTCTTT | CASSQGPGSEAFF
TRBJ2-3 | TRBV5-6 | TRBD2 | - | TGTGCCAGCAGCCCTAACGGCGGGGGTACAGATACGCAGTATTTT | CASSPNGGGTDTQYF
TRBJ2-7 | TRBV10-3 | - | - | TGTGCCATCAGTGACCCCGGACAGCCCTGGTGGGAGCAGTACTTC | CAISDPGQPWWEQYF
TRBJ1-2 | TRBV11-2 | - | few | TGTGCCAGCAGCTTAGACCCCGGTATAGGGGGCTATGGCTACACCTTC | CASSLDPGIGGYGYTF
TRBJ2-3 | TRBV14 | - | - | TGTGCCAGCAGCCATGTTAGGGGGACGGGAGATACGCAGTATTTT | CASSHVRGTGDTQYF
TRBJ1-2 | TRBV2 | - | - | TGTGCCAGCAGTGCGTCCAGACTTCTTAACTATGGCTACACCTTC | CASSASRLLNYGYTF
TRBJ2-5 | TRBV15 | - | - | TGTGCCACCAGTCCCGGAAGGGGGGAAGGAACCAAAGAGACCCAGTACTTC | CATSPGRGEGTKETQYF
TRBJ2-1 | TRBV25-1 | - | - | TGTGCCAGCAGTGTTCCGGGACGCAGGCCCTACAATGAGCAGTTCTTC | CASSVPGRRPYNEQFF
TRBJ2-7 | TRBV11-2 | TRBD1 | - | TGTGCCAGCAGCTTAGGGGGGACAGAATACGAGCAGTACTTC | CASSLGGTEYEQYF
TRBJ2-7 | TRBV29-1 | - | - | TGCAGCGTTGAACTGGACAGATCCTACGAGCAGTACTTC | CSVELDRSYEQYF
TRBJ1-1 | TRBV19 | - | few | TGTGCCAGCAGTATAGGACAGAACACTGAAGCTTTCTTT | CASSIGQNTEAFF
TRBJ1-5 | TRBV6-1 | - | - | TGTGCCAGCTCATCGCCCCAGCATTTT | CASSSPQHF
TRBJ1-2 | TRBV10-3 | TRBD1 | - | TGTGCCATCTCCCTCGGACAGGATGGCTACACCTTC | CAISLGQDGYTF
TRBJ2-5 | TRBV4-1 | - | once | TGCGCCAGCAGCCAGTTAATTGTGGAGACCCAGTACTTC | CASSQLIVETQYF